The 30 T cell receptor beta chains in this list originate from one sample, sequenced in a study of neoadjuvant nivolumab and ipilimumab in lung cancer. This table comes from immunoSEQ multiplex PCR, and its TCRdb copy is limited to in-frame clones, with some not included. Of approximately 19,000 clones in the sample, around 87% were seen once. Source: peripheral blood, taken before neoadjuvant nivolumab, alone or with ipilimumab. The receptors derive from an adult with non-small cell lung cancer.

The V and J genes are TRBV4-1 and TRBJ2-6; D could derive from TRBD1 or TRBD2 (5 bases each). This CDR3 has 15 amino acids. V gave up 3 bases and J gave up 2 bases, with 8 bases separating them. Germline CDR1 is MGHRA and CDR2 is YSYEKL. CDR3 DNA sequence: TGCGCCAGCAGCCAGGGGACGGCTGGGGCCAACGTCCTGACTTTC. It translates to CASSQGTAGANVLTF.

V and J are TRBV30 and TRBJ2-1; maybe TRBD1 (6 bases). The CDR3 extends over 14 amino acids. Deletions cut 0 bases from V and 7 bases from J, with 13 bases between. Germline CDR1 GTSNPN, CDR2 SVGIG (reference sequence). CDR3 sequence (DNA): TGTGCCTGGAGTGTACAACCAGGGGAAAATGAGCAGTTCTTC. Encoded protein: CAWSVQPGENEQFF.

The chain recombines TRBV15 with TRBJ1-2, with D possibly matching TRBD1 (5 bases). CDR3 length equals 17 residues. The V end lost 0 bases, the J end lost 0 bases, and 14 bases lay between the germline ends. Germline values: CDR1 LNHNV, CDR2 YYDKDF (reference sequence). The CDR3 protein is CATSRDDKGPTNYGYTF. DNA of the CDR3: TGTGCCACCAGCAGAGATGATAAGGGGCCAACTAACTATGGCTACACCTTC.

The rearrangement links TRBV5-1 to TRBJ1-2; TRBD1 agrees at 7 bases. The CDR3 covers 15 residues. V lost 0 bases to trimming and J lost 8 bases; unmatched junction nucleotides: 10. Germline V gene data show CDR1 as SGHRS and CDR2 as YFSETQ. The CDR3 loop is CASSLDQGGFDGYTF. The CDR3 DNA sequence: TGCGCCAGCAGCTTGGATCAGGGGGGTTTCGACGGCTACACCTTC.

The V gene is TRBV7-9, the J gene TRBJ2-1, with TRBD1 matching 9 bases. CDR3 size: 15 residues. Germline values: CDR1 SEHNR, CDR2 FQNEAQ (reference sequence). V was clipped by 5 bases and J by 3 bases; unmatched bases: 5. CDR3 protein: CASSLDRGNYNEQFF. The CDR3 DNA reads as TGTGCCAGCAGCCTGGACAGGGGCAACTACAATGAGCAGTTCTTC.

This clone came up a few times. V usage is TRBV9 and J usage is TRBJ2-3; 10 bases align to TRBD2. The CDR3 runs 16 residues. V gave up 2 bases and J gave up 6 bases; unmatched junction bases: 9. Germline CDR1 and CDR2: SGDLS and YYNGEE. Here the CDR3 reads CASSVYKAGGPDTQYF. In DNA form, the CDR3 reads TGTGCCAGCAGCGTCTATAAAGCGGGAGGGCCCGATACGCAGTATTTT.

The CDR3 DNA sequence: TGTGCCAGCAGCACCCGGGACGGTCGGGAGCTGTTTTTT. Its protein is CASSTRDGRELFF. V gene TRBV11-2 combines with J gene TRBJ2-2; perhaps D is TRBD1 or TRBD2 (5 bases each). CDR1 is SGHAT, CDR2 FQNNGV, per germline. The germline V and J ends were trimmed by 5 bases and 9 bases, with 13 bases remaining between them. CDR3 length equals 13 residues.

This clone was recorded a few times. The gene calls are TRBV9 and TRBJ2-2; no reliable D call. Trimming took 1 base from V and 6 from J, leaving 1 base between them. CDR1 is SGDLS and CDR2 is YYNGEE in the germline V gene. The CDR3 consists of 11 residues. CDR3: CASSVPGELFF. In DNA, the CDR3 is TGTGCCAGCAGCGTACCCGGGGAGCTGTTTTTT.

This clone has more than one count but fewer than ten. The chain is built from TRBV19 and TRBJ2-7; the D gene is possibly TRBD2 (6 bases). Germline CDR1 LNHDA, CDR2 SQIVND (reference sequence). The V and J ends lost 5 bases and 6 bases respectively, with 14 bases between them. This CDR3 is built from 13 residues. The CDR3 DNA follows: TGTGCCAGTAGTTTAAATAGCGGAGGCGAGCAGTACTTC. Encoded protein: CASSLNSGGEQYF.

This chain uses TRBV5-6 with TRBJ1-5; 11 bases are shared with TRBD1. V dropped 4 bases and J dropped 4; count of bases not matched to a gene: 4. The CDR3 runs 15 residues. In germline, CDR1 is SGHDT, CDR2 YYEEEE. For the CDR3, the DNA is TGTGCCAGCAGCCCCCGGGACAGGGGGAATCAGCCCCAGCATTTT. This translates into CASSPRDRGNQPQHF.

The chain employs TRBV7-2 and TRBJ2-7; D is undetermined. With 7 bases removed from V and 7 bases from J, the gap between germline ends came to 17 bases. This CDR3 has 13 residues. Germline CDR1 reads SGHTA; CDR2 reads FQGNSA. Here the CDR3 DNA reads TGTGCCAGCACCCCCTTTTCCGCTCAAGAGCAGTACTTC. Protein product: CASTPFSAQEQYF. Filled out from reference TRBV7-2 and TRBJ2-7, the complete variable domain reads GAGVSQSPSNKVTEKGKDVELRCDPISGHTALYWYRQSLGQGLEFLIYFQGNSAPDKSGLPSDRFSAERTGGSVSTLTIQRTQQEDSAVYLCASTPFSAQEQYFGPGTRLTVT.

This clone was detected once. This sequence joins TRBV6-1 and TRBJ2-7, with 9 bases matching TRBD1. The V gene end was trimmed by 7 bases and the J gene end by 2 bases; junction bases not matched to a gene: 9. CDR3 length: 15 amino acids. Germline V gives CDR1 MNHNS, CDR2 SASEGT. The CDR3 nucleotides are TGTGCCAGCAACGGACCGGGACAGGGAGCCTACGAGCAGTACTTC. It is translated as CASNGPGQGAYEQYF.

This clone was seen just once. The V and J genes are TRBV29-1 and TRBJ2-3; TRBD2 matches 10 bases. The J segment lost 2 bases and the V segment lost 7 bases, leaving 9 bases of the junction unmatched. CDR1 is SQVTM, CDR2 ANQGSEA, per germline. The CDR3 extends over 15 amino acids. The CDR3 spells CSGTGLAPHTDTQYF. The DNA of the CDR3 is TGCAGCGGGACGGGACTAGCGCCTCACACAGATACGCAGTATTTT.

In its sample, this clone was seen once. The chain carries TRBV6-6 and TRBJ2-1; D not resolved. Per the germline V gene, CDR1 is MNHNY and CDR2 is SVGAGI (reference sequence). V lost 2 bases to trimming and J lost 9 bases, with 5 bases between them. The CDR3 length is 11 residues. CDR3 in amino acids: CASSYAAEQFF. The DNA for the CDR3 is TGTGCCAGCAGTTACGCGGCTGAGCAGTTCTTC.

This rearrangement joins TRBV5-1 to TRBJ1-1; 7 bases map to TRBD1. This CDR3 contains 13 residues. Trimming cost V 5 bases and J 2 bases; bases outside gene matches: 3. CDR1 and CDR2 from the germline V gene are SGHRS and YFSETQ. CDR3 loop: CASRGQINTEAFF. In DNA form, the CDR3 reads TGCGCCAGCAGGGGACAGATTAACACTGAAGCTTTCTTT.

The chain links TRBV7-6 to TRBJ2-1; D is ambiguous. Per the germline V gene, CDR1 is SGHVS and CDR2 is FNYEAQ. The CDR3 contains 12 residues. Trimming stripped 5 bases from V and 10 bases from J, with 12 bases between. CDR3 DNA: TGTGCCAGCAGCCCGCAAAAAGCGGAGCAGTTCTTC. Amino acids: CASSPQKAEQFF.

Only one count was recorded for this clone. This chain connects TRBV7-6 to TRBJ2-2; tentatively, D is TRBD1 (6 bases). This CDR3 is built from 20 residues. In germline, CDR1 is SGHVS, CDR2 FNYEAQ. Trimming stripped 2 bases from V and 1 base from J, with 23 bases between. DNA of the CDR3: TGTGCCAGCAGCTTATATCCAGGACAGAGACGACCAAAGAACACCGGGGAGCTGTTTTTT. It translates to CASSLYPGQRRPKNTGELFF.

This chain links TRBV11-1 with TRBJ1-1; D is perhaps TRBD1 (5 bases). The length of the CDR3 is 14 residues. V lost 4 bases and J lost 3, with 12 bases in between. From germline, CDR1 is SGHAT and CDR2 FQDESV (reference sequence). The CDR3 sequence: CASSSWTGDTEAFF. The CDR3 coding sequence is TGTGCCAGCAGCTCCTGGACGGGGGACACTGAAGCTTTCTTT.

This rearrangement joins TRBV7-2 to TRBJ2-1; D uncertain. CDR3 length: 14 amino acids. Germline values: CDR1 SGHTA, CDR2 FQGNSA. V lost 5 bases and J lost 9, with 17 bases in between. The CDR3 is CASSNPSKAVEQFF. In DNA, the CDR3 is TGTGCCAGCAGCAACCCCTCCAAAGCTGTTGAGCAGTTCTTC.

J is TRBJ2-3 and V is TRBV7-2; 7 bases fit TRBD1. Germline CDR1 is SGHTA and CDR2 is FQGNSA. J lost 4 bases, V lost 5 bases, and 12 bases had no gene match. The CDR3 contains 16 residues. CDR3 loop: CASSPDRDSLPDTQYF. As DNA, the CDR3 is TGTGCCAGCAGCCCCGACCGGGACAGCCTACCAGATACGCAGTATTTT.

This chain uses TRBV5-4 with TRBJ2-7; 8 bases agree with TRBD1. The CDR3 has 13 amino acids. CDR1 is SGHNT, CDR2 YYREEE, per germline (reference sequence). V dropped 2 bases and J dropped 5; count of bases not matched to a gene: 3. The CDR3 region is CASSLQGGHEQYF. The CDR3 DNA reads TGTGCCAGCAGCTTACAGGGGGGACACGAGCAGTACTTC.

V is TRBV11-3 and J is TRBJ2-5; no clear D. Germline V gene lookup returns CDR1 SGHNT and CDR2 YENEEA. The CDR3 runs 14 residues. Deletions cut 5 bases from V and 4 bases from J, with 14 bases between. The CDR3 bases are TGTGCCAGCAGCAAGGGAATAAGAGGAGAGACCCAGTACTTC. It is translated as CASSKGIRGETQYF.

V usage is TRBV6-1 and J usage is TRBJ1-1; the match to TRBD1 covers 7 bases. The length of the CDR3 is 13 residues. V shed 5 bases, J shed 5 bases, and the junction held 5 bases outside the gene matches. The germline gives CDR1 MNHNS, CDR2 SASEGT. In nucleotides, the CDR3 is TGTGCCAGCAGTTTAAGGGGGCAAACTGAAGCTTTCTTT. Translation gives CASSLRGQTEAFF.

This chain connects TRBV7-3 to TRBJ2-7, with TRBD1 matching over 9 bases. J gave up 6 bases and V 5 bases, and 8 bases lay outside the gene matches. Germline assignment: CDR1 SGHTA and CDR2 FQGTGA. This CDR3 has 14 residues. CDR3 residues: CASSPTGQGGEQYF. CDR3 bases: TGTGCCAGCAGCCCGACGGGACAGGGTGGCGAGCAGTACTTC.

The CDR3 DNA reads TGTGCCAGCTCACAAGGACAGGGGGCTTACGAGCAGTACTTC. Amino acids: CASSQGQGAYEQYF. This rearrangement joins TRBV18 to TRBJ2-7, with 11 bases that match TRBD1. V was clipped by 4 bases and J by 4 bases; unmatched bases: 3. This CDR3 spans 14 amino acids. Germline V gives CDR1 KGHSH, CDR2 LQKENI.

In its sample, this clone was seen once. The chain is built from TRBV18 and TRBJ2-1, with TRBD2 identical over 7 bases. This CDR3 is built from 16 residues. Per germline, CDR1 KGHSH and CDR2 LQKENI. After removal of 5 bases from V and 8 bases from J, the junction contained 15 bases not matched to a gene. CDR3 DNA sequence: TGTGCCAGCTCAGGAACTGGGCGGGAGCGTACCTATGAGCAGTTCTTC. Amino acids: CASSGTGRERTYEQFF.

V usage is TRBV29-1 and J usage is TRBJ2-3, with D perhaps assigned TRBD1 or TRBD2 (5 bases each). Trimming removed 3 bases from V and 4 bases from J, with 17 bases in between. This CDR3 spans 15 amino acids. In germline, CDR1 is SQVTM, CDR2 ANQGSEA. CDR3 bases: TGCAGCGTTGATGTGAGCTGGGGGTTTGCAGATACGCAGTATTTT. Translated, it gives CSVDVSWGFADTQYF.

This sequence joins TRBV5-1 and TRBJ2-3; D not certain. Germline assignment: CDR1 SGHRS and CDR2 YFSETQ. Trimming shortened V by 5 bases and J by 3 bases, and 7 bases separated the two germline ends. The CDR3 extends over 12 amino acids. The CDR3 DNA is TGCGCCAGCAGTTCAATGACAGATACGCAGTATTTT. Translated: CASSSMTDTQYF.

The chain uses TRBV5-1 and TRBJ1-4; D not resolved. The CDR3 contains 14 residues. Germline loops: CDR1 SGHRS, CDR2 YFSETQ. Deletions cut 2 bases from V and 0 bases from J, with 5 bases between. CDR3 protein: CASSFQSTNEKLFF. Written as DNA, the CDR3 is TGCGCCAGCAGCTTTCAATCAACTAATGAAAAACTGTTTTTT.

The rearrangement uses TRBV9 and TRBJ2-2; D perhaps matches TRBD2 (5 bases). Germline V gives CDR1 SGDLS, CDR2 YYNGEE. Deletions cut 0 bases from V and 1 base from J, with 16 bases between. This CDR3 has 18 amino acids. The CDR3 spells CASSVAGLSWGNTGELFF. The CDR3 bases are TGTGCCAGCAGCGTAGCGGGATTGTCTTGGGGGAACACCGGGGAGCTGTTTTTT. Full variable domain (outside the CDR3, taken from reference TRBV9 and TRBJ2-2): DSGVTQTPKHLITATGQRVTLRCSPRSGDLSVYWYQQSLDQGLQFLIQYYNGEERAKGNILERFSAQQFPDLHSELNLSSLELGDSALYFCASSVAGLSWGNTGELFFGEGSRLTVL.